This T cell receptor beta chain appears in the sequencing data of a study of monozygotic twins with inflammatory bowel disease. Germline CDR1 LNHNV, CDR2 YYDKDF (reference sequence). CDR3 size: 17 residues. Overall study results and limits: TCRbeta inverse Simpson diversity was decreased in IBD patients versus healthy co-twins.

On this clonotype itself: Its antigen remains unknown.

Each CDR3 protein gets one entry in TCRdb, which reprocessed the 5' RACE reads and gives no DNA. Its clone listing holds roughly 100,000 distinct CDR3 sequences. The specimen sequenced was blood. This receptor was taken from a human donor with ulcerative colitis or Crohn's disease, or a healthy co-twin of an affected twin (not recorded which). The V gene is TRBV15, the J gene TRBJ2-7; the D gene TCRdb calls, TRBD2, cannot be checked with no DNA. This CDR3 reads CATSRRIAGGLTYEQYF.